This T cell receptor beta chain appears in the sequencing data of a study of Tregs in tolerant kidney transplant recipients. Germline V gives CDR1 SGHRS, CDR2 YFSETQ. The CDR3 sequence is 17 residues long. The trim removed 3 bases at V and 5 bases at J, leaving 9 bases unmatched. The assay was immunoSEQ multiplex PCR, and TCRdb's table has in-frame clones only and misses some. The sample holds about 59,000 clones, around four fifths seen once. This clone was seen only a few times. As yet, its antigen is unknown. Findings and limits, study-wide: Activated donor B cell expansion appeared to reveal the most relevant donor-specific TCRbeta repertoire.

The clonotype was recovered from a human donor in good health. The sample consisted of CD4+ T cells from blood. This chain links TRBV5-1 with TRBJ2-5, with 14 bases fitting TRBD2. This CDR3 is CASSSGLAGEFSETQYF. As DNA, the CDR3 is TGCGCCAGCAGCTCGGGACTAGCGGGAGAATTCTCGGAGACCCAGTACTTC.